Sequencing of this TCR beta chain was carried out in a study of early T cells in non-severe SARS-CoV-2 infection. Study-level information: Unsorted whole-blood RNA was sequenced in bulk, leaving chains unpaired.

Ten or more counts support this clonotype. The target antigen is unknown. Individual cDNA molecules each received unique molecular identifiers attached to them. Via MiXCR, TCRdb re-called the 5' RACE reads, giving one row per CDR3 protein. Among approximately 28,000 distinct CDR3 sequences listed, about 4.5% were seen once. Study findings and constraints: Matching results from VDJdb favored anti-spike CD8 responses, leaving private and CD4 specificities undetected.

V trimming: 3 bases; J trimming: 0 bases; junction bases outside the gene matches: 11. Germline V gene lookup returns CDR1 SEHNR and CDR2 FQNEAQ (reference sequence). The length of the CDR3 is 17 residues. V gene TRBV7-9 combines with J gene TRBJ2-7; TRBD1 matches 7 bases. The origin of this receptor is an adult who was a healthcare worker with PCR-confirmed SARS-CoV-2 infection or an uninfected control (not recorded which). The sequences come from whole blood, collected at baseline. The CDR3 DNA reads TGTGCCAGCAGCTTCGACCCATCGACAGGGAGCTCCTACGAGCAGTACTTC. Translation gives CASSFDPSTGSSYEQYF.